This TCR beta chain stems from a study of blood T cell repertoires in COVID-19. Profiled with immunoSEQ multiplex PCR; TCRdb holds only in-frame clones, not every one. The sample records under 350,000 clones, roughly nine tenths being singletons. It was during active infection that Seattle patients were enrolled and then longitudinally followed. This sequence originates from a woman aged 30 to 39 with COVID-19, enrolled during active disease. The sample comprised peripheral blood.

The CDR3 reads CASSPRTSGGQETQYF. CDR3 DNA: TGCGCCAGCAGCCCTCGGACTAGCGGGGGGCAAGAGACCCAGTACTTC. The genes are TRBV5-1 and TRBJ2-5; TRBD2 aligns across 14 bases. CDR1 SGHRS and CDR2 YFSETQ come from the germline V gene. J lost 2 bases, V lost 4 bases, and 4 bases had no gene match. The CDR3 contains 16 residues.